The 20 T cell receptor beta chains presented below share a single source sample, sequenced in a study of T-cell reconstitution after alpha-beta-depleted transplantation in children. Unique molecular identifiers were incorporated into the prepared TCRbeta library. TCRdb itself ran the PCR reads through MiXCR, one entry per CDR3 protein. The sample yields tens of thousands of distinct CDR3 sequences, 5.5% to 7.5% seen once. The sample consisted of PBMCs, mostly from graft donor cells, taken 60 days after TCRalphabeta/CD19-depleted stem cell transplant. The receptor set was obtained from a female patient aged 2-15 years who had a stem cell transplant for aplastic anemia, so the T cells may come from the graft donor.

A word on this clonotype: This may arise from a read error, as a much more abundant clone is one base away. The chain couples TRBV5-1 to TRBJ2-7; D ambiguous. CDR1 SGHRS and CDR2 YFSETQ come from the germline V gene. The CDR3 contains 13 residues. Trimming took 2 bases from V and 0 from J, leaving 6 bases between them. CDR3 residues: CASSFTDSYEQYF. The DNA for the CDR3 is TGCGCCAGCAGCTTCACAGACTCCTACGAGCAGTACTTC. The variable domain in full, completed from reference TRBV5-1 and TRBJ2-7, reads KAGVTQTPRYLIKTRGQQVTLSCSPISGHRSVSWYQQTPGQGLQFLFEYFSETQRNKGNFPGRFSGRQFSNSRSEMNVSTLELGDSALYLCASSFTDSYEQYFGPGTRLTVT.

In its sample, this clonotype was seen many times. The chain employs TRBV11-2 and TRBJ2-1, with D uncertain. V gave up 4 bases and J gave up 11 bases, with 18 bases separating them. This CDR3 is 14 amino acids long. The V gene's germline CDR1 is SGHAT and CDR2 FQNNGV. CDR3: CASSSSSLPTQQFF. The CDR3 DNA is TGTGCCAGCAGCTCCAGTTCCCTCCCTACTCAGCAGTTCTTC.

There are many counts of this clonotype. The chain uses TRBV28 and TRBJ1-6; TRBD1 aligns across 10 bases. The germline V gene encodes CDR1 MDHEN and CDR2 SYDVKM. This CDR3 contains 16 residues. Trimming cost V 5 bases and J 10 bases; bases outside gene matches: 11. Here the CDR3 DNA reads TGTGCCAGCAGTCCCAATCGACAGGGGGCAAGGTCACCCCTCCACTTT. It specifies CASSPNRQGARSPLHF.

This clonotype was recorded many times. J is TRBJ2-1 and V is TRBV3-1, with D tentatively TRBD2 (5 bases). Between the trimmed V and J ends, which lost 1 base and 2 bases, there was a span of 12 bases. Looked up from germline, CDR1 is LGHDT and CDR2 is YNNKEL (reference sequence). The CDR3 totals 16 residues. In DNA form, the CDR3 reads TGTGCCAGCAGCCAAGTCGGGGTGGGGACCTACAATGAGCAGTTCTTC. Translating it yields CASSQVGVGTYNEQFF.

This clonotype was seen many times. This chain connects TRBV5-5 to TRBJ1-4, with unresolved D. This CDR3 has 16 residues. V lost 2 bases and J lost 0, with 11 bases in between. Looked up from germline, CDR1 is SGHKS and CDR2 is YYEKEE (reference sequence). CDR3 sequence reads: CASSFGSVATNEKLFF. DNA for the CDR3: TGTGCCAGCAGCTTCGGGAGCGTAGCAACTAATGAAAAACTGTTTTTT.

This clonotype was counted at least ten times. The gene calls are TRBV7-3 and TRBJ2-3; 7 positions agree with TRBD2. After removal of 6 bases from V and 4 bases from J, the junction contained 4 bases not matched to a gene. The CDR3 runs to 13 residues. Germline CDR1 and CDR2: SGHTA and FQGTGA. In DNA, the CDR3 is TGTGCCAGCAGGAGCGGGACGGCAGATACGCAGTATTTT. Translated: CASRSGTADTQYF.

This clonotype was seen at least ten times. The chain links TRBV20-1 to TRBJ1-1, with a weak D call TRBD1 (5 bases). The V end lost 3 bases, the J end lost 1 base, and 6 bases lay between the germline ends. Looked up from germline, CDR1 is DFQATT and CDR2 is SNEGSKA (reference sequence). CDR3 length: 12 amino acids. The CDR3 nucleotides are TGCAGTGCTAGTGGGGGGAACACTGAAGCTTTCTTT. It encodes CSASGGNTEAFF.

This clonotype occurred many times. The chain uses TRBV9 and TRBJ2-1; D not resolved. The ends were cut back, 4 bases at V and 4 bases at J, with 15 bases in the middle. Germline assignment: CDR1 SGDLS and CDR2 YYNGEE. This CDR3 region has 15 residues. The CDR3 sequence is CASSPSGQLYNEQFF. CDR3 in DNA: TGTGCCAGCAGCCCCTCCGGGCAGTTATACAATGAGCAGTTCTTC.

The CDR3 loop reads CASSESSGVSEQFF. The CDR3 nucleotides read TGTGCCAGCAGCGAGTCTAGCGGGGTATCTGAGCAGTTCTTC. This sequence joins TRBV9 and TRBJ2-1, with 9 bases that match TRBD2. J gave up 9 bases and V 3 bases, and 7 bases lay outside the gene matches. This CDR3 is 14 amino acids long. CDR1 is SGDLS and CDR2 is YYNGEE in the germline V gene.

The table lists this clonotype with many counts. The chain links TRBV5-6 to TRBJ1-4; the D gene is possibly TRBD1 (6 bases). The V end lost 4 bases, the J end lost 5 bases, and 18 bases lay between the germline ends. The CDR3 loop spans 16 amino acids. Germline CDR1 and CDR2: SGHDT and YYEEEE. CDR3 loop: CASSPLGGDLNEKLFF. In DNA form, the CDR3 reads TGTGCCAGCAGCCCTTTAGGGGGGGACTTGAATGAAAAACTGTTTTTT.

This clonotype has at least ten counts. The V and J genes are TRBV6-5 and TRBJ2-2; 10 bases match TRBD1. CDR1 MNHEY and CDR2 SVGAGI come from the germline V gene. CDR3 length: 15 amino acids. V lost 2 bases, J lost 3 bases, and 0 bases stayed unmatched. The CDR3 nucleotides are TGTGCCAGCAGTTACGGGACAGGGGACACCGGGGAGCTGTTTTTT. Translating it yields CASSYGTGDTGELFF.

This chain connects TRBV2 to TRBJ2-5; D is undetermined. This CDR3 has 15 residues. Trimming left V 6 bases short and J 3 bases short, with 17 bases between. Germline-derived CDR1 and CDR2 are SNHLY and FYNNEI. In DNA form, the CDR3 reads TGTGCCAGCAGGACATACCGGGCCATTAAAGAGACCCAGTACTTC. Translating it yields CASRTYRAIKETQYF.

This clonotype was seen repeatedly, ten times or more. The chain recombines TRBV20-1 with TRBJ2-3, with TRBD2 matching 12 bases. This CDR3 is built from 17 residues. CDR1 and CDR2 from the germline V gene are DFQATT and SNEGSKA (reference sequence). Trimming cost V 1 base and J 7 bases; bases outside gene matches: 12. The CDR3 spells CSARAGLAGGQGYTQYF. CDR3 coding DNA: TGCAGTGCTAGAGCCGGGCTAGCGGGGGGGCAGGGCTATACGCAGTATTTT.

This clonotype was counted at least ten times. The V call is TRBV5-1, the J call TRBJ2-5, with TRBD2 as a possible D gene (6 bases). V was pared by 4 bases and J by 4 bases, with 17 bases between. The CDR3 is 15 residues long. Germline CDR1 SGHRS, CDR2 YFSETQ. The CDR3 reads CASSLTAGTRETQYF. CDR3 coding DNA: TGCGCCAGCAGCCTCACCGCGGGAACCCGAGAGACCCAGTACTTC.

This sequence joins TRBV7-2 and TRBJ2-5, with 9 bases that match TRBD2. Germline loops: CDR1 SGHTA, CDR2 FQGNSA. V lost 5 bases, J lost 9 bases, and 13 bases stayed unmatched. The CDR3 length is 15 residues. Written as DNA, the CDR3 is TGTGCCAGCAGCGCCATGCCCGGGACTAGCTCCTCCCAGTACTTC. Amino acid sequence: CASSAMPGTSSSQYF.

The chain is built from TRBV28 and TRBJ1-1; TRBD1 might be the D (6 bases). V lost 10 bases and J lost 0, with 18 bases in between. Germline V gives CDR1 MDHEN, CDR2 SYDVKM. This CDR3 is 15 amino acids long. CDR3 DNA: TGTGCCACCAGAAGAGCACAGGGAATGAACACTGAAGCTTTCTTT. Protein product: CATRRAQGMNTEAFF. The full variable domain, with the rest looked up from reference TRBV28 and TRBJ1-1, is DVKVTQSSRYLVKRTGEKVFLECVQDMDHENMFWYRQDPGLGLRLIYFSYDVKMKEKGDIPEGYSVSREKKERFSLILESASTNQTSMYLCATRRAQGMNTEAFFGQGTRLTVV.

With regard to this clonotype: A much larger clonotype is one base distant, so this may be a read error. The chain carries TRBV5-6 and TRBJ2-7, with 8 bases matching TRBD1. The germline V gene has CDR1 SGHDT and CDR2 YYEEEE. The CDR3 totals 13 residues. The DNA for the CDR3 is TGTGCCAGCAGCTTGTACAGGGGGTACGACCAGTACTTC. Amino acids: CASSLYRGYDQYF.

This clonotype was counted many times. The chain is built from TRBV28 and TRBJ2-7, with TRBD1 matching over 7 bases. There are 12 residues in the CDR3. J was trimmed by 2 bases and V by 6 bases; bases with no gene match: 1. Germline V gene sequence: CDR1 MDHEN, CDR2 SYDVKM. The CDR3 bases are TGTGCCAGCAGAGACAGGGCCTACGAGCAGTACTTC. It specifies CASRDRAYEQYF.

This clonotype was detected ten times or more. The genes are TRBV7-7 and TRBJ2-5; a possible D gene is TRBD1 (5 bases). Per germline, CDR1 SSHAT and CDR2 FNYEAQ (reference sequence). Deletions cut 1 base from V and 4 bases from J, with 10 bases between. The CDR3 totals 14 residues. DNA for the CDR3: TGTGCCAGCAGCTTAGTCCCAGGGCGAGAGACCCAGTACTTC. It codes for CASSLVPGRETQYF.

The chain uses TRBV30 and TRBJ2-3, with D unclear. V was trimmed by 5 bases and J by 4 bases, leaving 10 bases between them. This CDR3 region has 12 residues. CDR1 and CDR2 from the germline V gene are GTSNPN and SVGIG (reference sequence). CDR3 sequence: CAWRPVADTQYF. The CDR3, as DNA: TGTGCCTGGCGACCAGTGGCAGATACGCAGTATTTT.